The rows below give T cell receptor beta chains drawn from one sample of a study of cytomegalovirus exposure and HLA in healthy donors. Sequenced by immunoSEQ multiplex PCR; TCRdb stores in-frame clones only, minus some. The sample records approximately 44,000 clones, approximately 81% being singletons. The sample comprised PBMCs. Receptor source: a man aged 50-60 years in good health and CMV-seronegative. Both conserved end residues are part of each CDR3. D genes are given only for firm matches.

j_gene	v_gene	d_gene	CDR3aa
TRBJ2-1	TRBV7-2	TRBD1	CASSSDRGTYNEQFF
TRBJ1-5	TRBV18	TRBD1	CASSPPSQPGGRGSNQPQHF
TRBJ2-4	TRBV28	-	CASSLSGVDIQYF
TRBJ2-1	TRBV9	-	CASSLGGGANNEQFF
TRBJ2-7	TRBV2	TRBD1	CARGTGGSYEQYF
TRBJ1-2	TRBV14	-	CASSPTGRRLYGYTF
TRBJ1-1	TRBV28	-	CASSFPRQEAFF
TRBJ2-1	TRBV5-4	TRBD2	CASSPSGRTLNNEQFF
TRBJ1-2	TRBV7-8	-	CASSLDERNYGYTF
TRBJ2-7	TRBV4-1	-	CASSSLFLARPNSYEQYF
TRBJ2-1	TRBV27	TRBD2	CASRPRTSGAYNEQFF
TRBJ2-1	TRBV7-9	-	CASSLAVGRGGEQFF
TRBJ2-7	TRBV27	TRBD1	CASSPQGYEQYF
TRBJ1-1	TRBV6-6	-	CASRRLNTEAFF
TRBJ2-7	TRBV9	-	CASSVVPGSYEQYF
TRBJ2-7	TRBV14	-	CASSRLYYEQYF
TRBJ2-3	TRBV7-2	-	CASSMGLFKPVTDTQYF
TRBJ1-6	TRBV28	-	CASSLEGRNNSPLHF
TRBJ1-2	TRBV2	-	CASGRDINYGYTF
TRBJ2-3	TRBV4-1	TRBD1	CASSPRSLEGGYTDTQYF
TRBJ1-1	TRBV29-1	-	CSGSTRTDTEAFF
TRBJ1-2	TRBV7-2	TRBD1	CASSFTGGGYTF
TRBJ2-5	TRBV18	-	CASSPNQGFGLETQYF
TRBJ2-3	TRBV28	TRBD1	CASTRDRGLYTQYF
TRBJ2-7	TRBV9	-	CASSVGTVSLYEQYF
TRBJ1-2	TRBV30	TRBD1	CAQPGTGFAGYTF
TRBJ2-5	TRBV7-9	-	CSSSTGSVETQYF
TRBJ1-1	TRBV4-1	-	CASSRGANTEAFF
TRBJ2-5	TRBV7-2	TRBD1	CASSLTGGQETQYF
TRBJ1-1	TRBV29-1	-	CSAWGEQMNTEAFF
TRBJ2-5	TRBV2	TRBD1	CASFRGQETQYF
TRBJ1-6	TRBV7-2	-	CASSLVQGPNSPLHF
TRBJ2-3	TRBV5-1	TRBD1	CASSGQGSTDTQYF
TRBJ1-2	TRBV19	-	CASSIRTGSNYGYTF
TRBJ1-1	TRBV6-5	-	CASSYGAGEAFF
TRBJ2-3	TRBV7-3	-	CASSLYGLYTDTQYF
TRBJ1-1	TRBV6-5	-	CASSSGGMGTEAFF
TRBJ1-1	TRBV6-6	-	CASSYLSGNTEAFF
TRBJ1-5	TRBV9	-	CASSPRGGDQPQHF
TRBJ1-2	TRBV7-9	-	CASSLMGGNYGYTF
TRBJ2-1	TRBV9	-	CASSPTELLEGEQFF
TRBJ1-4	TRBV28	-	CASQGLGEKLFF